This section outlines one TCR beta chain sequence together with its context. What it recognizes is unknown. TCRdb itself ran the 5' RACE reads through MiXCR, one entry per CDR3 protein. The data show approximately 540,000 distinct CDR3 sequences, about an eighth seen once. This record belongs to a study of CD8 T cells in ankylosing spondylitis. The study, taken as a whole, reports: Disease-linked clones bore a CD8+ phenotype, appearing relatively rarely in peripheral blood. What appeared characteristic of ankylosing spondylitis blood was a TCR beta motif of under 10 highly homologous variants.

Germline V gene sequence: CDR1 SGHAT, CDR2 FQNNGV. Deletions cut 5 bases from V and 7 bases from J, with 12 bases between. This CDR3 spans 13 amino acids. The rearrangement uses TRBV11-2 and TRBJ2-1; D is uncertain. Sequenced input: blood, either unsorted or a sorted T cell fraction (not recorded which). This sequence originates from a male donor with ankylosing spondylitis. The CDR3 DNA follows: TGTGCCAGCAGCCCGAACATAGGAAATGAGCAGTTCTTC. Its translation is CASSPNIGNEQFF.